This TCR beta chain emerged from a study of long-term antiretroviral therapy in people with HIV. Survey-level immunoSEQ v3.0 assays were run. Data came from immunoSEQ multiplex PCR; TCRdb stores just in-frame clones and leaves some out. The data hold about 22,000 clones, with 80% to 90% observed a single time. Germline values: CDR1 LGHNA, CDR2 YNFKEQ. The CDR3 consists of 15 residues. Trimming cost V 7 bases and J 1 base, with 13 bases left between them. The sequenced sample was unsorted PBMCs, obtained 0.1 years before starting antiretroviral therapy. This TCR derives from a man between 18 and 35 years old with HIV. The chain uses TRBV4-2 and TRBJ2-2, with D perhaps TRBD1 (6 bases). CDR3 DNA sequence: TGTGCCAGCACCAGGGGTTTCGGGAACACCGGGGAGCTGTTTTTT. The encoded protein is CASTRGFGNTGELFF.